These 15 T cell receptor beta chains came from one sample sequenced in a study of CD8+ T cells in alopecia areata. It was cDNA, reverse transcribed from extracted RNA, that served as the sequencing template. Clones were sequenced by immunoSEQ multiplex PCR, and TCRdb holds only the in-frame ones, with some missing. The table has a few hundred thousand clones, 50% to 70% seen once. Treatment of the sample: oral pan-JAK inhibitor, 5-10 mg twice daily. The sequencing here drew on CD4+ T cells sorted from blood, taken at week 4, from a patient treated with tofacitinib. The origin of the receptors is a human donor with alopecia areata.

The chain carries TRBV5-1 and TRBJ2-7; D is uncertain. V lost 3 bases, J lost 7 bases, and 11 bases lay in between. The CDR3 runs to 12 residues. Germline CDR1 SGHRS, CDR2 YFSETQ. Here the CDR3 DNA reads TGCGCCAGCAGCTCCAACCCTGGGGAGCAGTACTTC. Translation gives CASSSNPGEQYF.

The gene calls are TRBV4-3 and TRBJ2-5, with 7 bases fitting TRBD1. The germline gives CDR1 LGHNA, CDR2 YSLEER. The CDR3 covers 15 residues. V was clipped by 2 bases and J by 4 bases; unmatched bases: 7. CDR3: CASSQIQGSIETQYF. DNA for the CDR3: TGCGCCAGCAGCCAAATACAGGGGAGTATAGAGACCCAGTACTTC.

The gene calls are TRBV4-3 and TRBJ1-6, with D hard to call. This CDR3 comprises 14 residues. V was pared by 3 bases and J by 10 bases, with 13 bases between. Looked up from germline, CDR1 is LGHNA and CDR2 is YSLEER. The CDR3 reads CASSHSSVGSPLHF. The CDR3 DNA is TGCGCCAGCAGCCACAGTTCCGTAGGCTCACCCCTCCACTTT.

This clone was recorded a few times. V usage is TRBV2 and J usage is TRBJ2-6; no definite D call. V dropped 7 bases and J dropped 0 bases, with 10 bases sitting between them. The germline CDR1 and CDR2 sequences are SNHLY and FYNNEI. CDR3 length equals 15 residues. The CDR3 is CASTRLSSGANVLTF. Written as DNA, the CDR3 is TGTGCCAGCACCAGACTGAGCTCTGGGGCCAACGTCCTGACTTTC. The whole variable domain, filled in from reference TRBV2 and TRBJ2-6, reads EPEVTQTPSHQVTQMGQEVILRCVPISNHLYFYWYRQILGQKVEFLVSFYNNEISEKSEIFDDQFSVERPDGSNFTLKIRSTKLEDSAMYFCASTRLSSGANVLTFGAGSRLTVL.

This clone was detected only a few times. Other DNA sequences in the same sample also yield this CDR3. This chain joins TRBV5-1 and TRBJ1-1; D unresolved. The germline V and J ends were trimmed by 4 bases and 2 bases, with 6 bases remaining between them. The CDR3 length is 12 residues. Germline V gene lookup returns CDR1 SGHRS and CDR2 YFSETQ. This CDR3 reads CASSPGNTEAFF. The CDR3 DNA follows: TGCGCCAGCAGCCCCGGAAACACTGAAGCTTTCTTT. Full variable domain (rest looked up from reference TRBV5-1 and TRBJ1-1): KAGVTQTPRYLIKTRGQQVTLSCSPISGHRSVSWYQQTPGQGLQFLFEYFSETQRNKGNFPGRFSGRQFSNSRSEMNVSTLELGDSALYLCASSPGNTEAFFGQGTRLTVV.

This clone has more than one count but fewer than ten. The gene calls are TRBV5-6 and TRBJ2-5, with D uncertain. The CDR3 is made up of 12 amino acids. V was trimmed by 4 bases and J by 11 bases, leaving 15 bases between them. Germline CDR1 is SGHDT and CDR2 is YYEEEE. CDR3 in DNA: TGTGCCAGCAGCACCGGCGAAGTCGCTCAGTACTTC. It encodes CASSTGEVAQYF.

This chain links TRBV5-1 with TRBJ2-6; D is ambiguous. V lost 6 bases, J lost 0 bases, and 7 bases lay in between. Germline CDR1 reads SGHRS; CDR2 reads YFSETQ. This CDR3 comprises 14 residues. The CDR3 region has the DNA TGCGCCAGCAATAAGGACTCTGGGGCCAACGTCCTGACTTTC. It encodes CASNKDSGANVLTF.

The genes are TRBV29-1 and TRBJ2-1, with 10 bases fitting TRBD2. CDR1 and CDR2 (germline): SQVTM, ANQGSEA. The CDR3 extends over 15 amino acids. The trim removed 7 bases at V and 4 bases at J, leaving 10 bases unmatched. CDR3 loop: CSAQIAGGVYNEQFF. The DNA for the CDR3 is TGCAGCGCCCAGATAGCGGGGGGCGTTTACAATGAGCAGTTCTTC.

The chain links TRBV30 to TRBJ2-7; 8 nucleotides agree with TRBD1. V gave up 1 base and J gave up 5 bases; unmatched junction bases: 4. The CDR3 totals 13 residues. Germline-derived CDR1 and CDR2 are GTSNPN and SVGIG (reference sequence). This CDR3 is CAWSGTGINEQYF. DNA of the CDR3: TGTGCCTGGAGTGGGACAGGGATTAACGAGCAGTACTTC.

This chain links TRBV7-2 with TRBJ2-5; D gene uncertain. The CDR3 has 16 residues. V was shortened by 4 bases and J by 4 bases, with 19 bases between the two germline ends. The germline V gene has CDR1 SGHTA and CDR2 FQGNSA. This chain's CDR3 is CASSYPPGPAAETQYF. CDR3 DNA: TGTGCCAGCAGCTATCCACCGGGCCCGGCAGCAGAGACCCAGTACTTC.

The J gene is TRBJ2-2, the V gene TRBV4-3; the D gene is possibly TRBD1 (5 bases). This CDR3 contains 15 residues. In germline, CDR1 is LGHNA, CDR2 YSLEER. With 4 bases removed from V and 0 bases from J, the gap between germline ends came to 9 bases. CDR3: CASSPGHSNTGELFF. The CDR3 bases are TGCGCCAGCAGCCCTGGACACTCGAACACCGGGGAGCTGTTTTTT.

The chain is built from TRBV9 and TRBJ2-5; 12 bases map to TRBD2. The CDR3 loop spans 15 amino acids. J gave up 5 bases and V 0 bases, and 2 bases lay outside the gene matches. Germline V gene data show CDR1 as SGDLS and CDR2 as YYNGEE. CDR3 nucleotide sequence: TGTGCCAGCAGCGTAGGGACTAGCGGGGTGGAGACCCAGTACTTC. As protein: CASSVGTSGVETQYF.

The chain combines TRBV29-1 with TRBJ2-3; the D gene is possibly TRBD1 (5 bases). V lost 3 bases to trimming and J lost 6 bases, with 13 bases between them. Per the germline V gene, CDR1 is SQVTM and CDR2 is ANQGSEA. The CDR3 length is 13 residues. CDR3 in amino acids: CSVEGRVRDTQYF. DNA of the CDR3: TGCAGCGTTGAGGGCAGGGTGAGGGATACGCAGTATTTT.

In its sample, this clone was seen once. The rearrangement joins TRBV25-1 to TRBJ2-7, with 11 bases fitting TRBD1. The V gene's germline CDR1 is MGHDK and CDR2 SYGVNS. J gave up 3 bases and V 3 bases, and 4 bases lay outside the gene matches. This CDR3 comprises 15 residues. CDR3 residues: CASSEPGTGGYEQYF. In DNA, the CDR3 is TGTGCCAGCAGTGAGCCAGGGACAGGGGGCTACGAGCAGTACTTC.

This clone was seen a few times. In DNA form, the CDR3 reads TGTGCCATCAGCATAACCGGGACTAGCGGCGCAAACTCCTACAATGAGCAGTTCTTC. Protein sequence: CAISITGTSGANSYNEQFF. The chain combines TRBV10-3 with TRBJ2-1; TRBD2 matches 11 bases. Germline CDR1 is ENHRY and CDR2 is SYGVKD. V lost 6 bases and J lost 0; bases outside the gene matches: 13. The CDR3 totals 19 residues.